A single sample is the source of the 6 T cell receptor beta chains below, sequenced in a study of blood T cell repertoires in COVID-19 (dated by TCRdb to between 2020 and 2021). Library method: the immunoSEQ multiplex PCR assay. Entries here come from immuneACCESS through TCRdb and include only in-frame sequences with V and J called. Some clones fail to appear in such tables; in the studies checked, an unresolved V gene covers under half of the shortfall, and the cause of the remainder is unknown. This sample holds about 250,000 clones; roughly 80% were observed only once. 5% of the sample is held by the ten biggest clonotypes. The sequenced material came from PBMCs or T cells enriched from blood (not recorded which). The receptors originated from a man in his forties or fifties who had been exposed to COVID-19.

V and J are TRBV2 and TRBJ2-1, with 7 bases matching TRBD1. Trimming cost V 6 bases and J 8 bases; bases outside gene matches: 7. Per the germline V gene, CDR1 is SNHLY and CDR2 is FYNNEI. The CDR3 is 13 amino acids. The CDR3 is CASREWDRHEQFF. The CDR3, as DNA: TGTGCCAGCAGAGAATGGGACAGACATGAGCAGTTCTTC. The full variable domain, rest sourced from reference TRBV2 and TRBJ2-1, is EPEVTQTPSHQVTQMGQEVILRCVPISNHLYFYWYRQILGQKVEFLVSFYNNEISEKSEIFDDQFSVERPDGSNFTLKIRSTKLEDSAMYFCASREWDRHEQFFGPGTRLTVL.

The chain has TRBV7-8 and TRBJ1-5; D unresolved. The CDR3 sequence is 13 residues long. Germline V gives CDR1 SGHVS, CDR2 FQNEAQ. Trimming cost V 6 bases and J 7 bases, with 13 bases left between them. CDR3 bases: TGTGCCAGCAGTTTCAGGCGAACCCAGCCCCAGCATTTT. This codes for CASSFRRTQPQHF. The whole variable domain, filled in from reference TRBV7-8 and TRBJ1-5, reads GAGVSQSPRYKVAKRGQDVALRCDPISGHVSLFWYQQALGQGPEFLTYFQNEAQLDKSGLPSDRFFAERPEGSVSTLKIQRTQQEDSAVYLCASSFRRTQPQHFGDGTRLSIL.

As DNA, the CDR3 is TGTGCCAGCAGCTTAGGGGAGAGCCGTGAGCAGTTCTTC. Translation gives CASSLGESREQFF. The V call is TRBV11-2, the J call TRBJ2-1; a possible D gene is TRBD2 (5 bases). V was clipped by 1 base and J by 9 bases, with 10 bases between them. CDR3 length equals 13 residues. Germline CDR1 reads SGHAT; CDR2 reads FQNNGV.

The V gene is TRBV19, the J gene TRBJ1-5; 7 nucleotides align to TRBD1. The CDR3 totals 17 residues. V lost 0 bases and J lost 4; bases outside the gene matches: 9. The germline CDR1 and CDR2 sequences are LNHDA and SQIVND (reference sequence). The CDR3 region has the DNA TGTGCCAGTAGTATAGATAAGGGACTGACAGGGAATCAGCCCCAGCATTTT. The encoded protein is CASSIDKGLTGNQPQHF.

The J gene is TRBJ2-7, the V gene TRBV12-5, with 16 bases lining up with TRBD2. The J segment lost 7 bases and the V segment lost 2 bases, leaving 8 bases of the junction unmatched. Germline CDR1 reads LGHNT; CDR2 reads FRNRAP. This CDR3 has 17 residues. This chain's CDR3 is CASGLSGLAGGLMEQYF. As DNA, the CDR3 is TGTGCTAGTGGTTTGTCGGGACTAGCGGGAGGGTTAATGGAGCAGTACTTC.

The chain couples TRBV3-1 (or the pseudogene TRBV3-2) to TRBJ2-1; 7 nucleotides agree with TRBD2. V lost 0 bases and J lost 4; bases outside the gene matches: 9. The V gene's germline CDR1 is LGHDT and CDR2 YNNKEL (reference sequence). CDR3 length: 17 amino acids. This chain's CDR3 is CASSQELLASGYNEQFF. CDR3 DNA sequence: TGTGCCAGCAGCCAAGAACTATTGGCTAGCGGATACAATGAGCAGTTCTTC.